These 20 T cell receptor beta chains were all obtained from the same sample, sequenced in a study of human thymus T cells. Sequencing used immunoSEQ multiplex PCR; TCRdb keeps in-frame clones, though not all of them. The sample contains some 120,000 clones, around 94% of which appear only once. Resections from corrective heart surgery supplied the thymus tissue. Sequences were obtained from thymus tissue. These receptors were obtained from a boy under two years old with a congenital heart defect but otherwise immunologically healthy.

V gene TRBV4-1 combines with J gene TRBJ1-3, with D tentatively TRBD1 (6 bases). Germline V gene lookup returns CDR1 MGHRA and CDR2 YSYEKL. V lost 2 bases to trimming and J lost 4 bases, with 18 bases between them. This CDR3 is built from 17 residues. The CDR3 spells CASSQKGGPLKGNTIYF. The CDR3 DNA follows: TGCGCCAGCAGCCAAAAGGGGGGGCCTCTCAAAGGAAACACCATATATTTT.

The chain has TRBV6-5 and TRBJ2-3; D is ambiguous. Trimming took off 6 bases at V and 0 bases at J, with 13 bases between the two ends. This CDR3 is 15 amino acids long. CDR1 and CDR2 (germline): MNHEY, SVGAGI. The CDR3 reads CASSPVSESTDTQYF. The CDR3 coding sequence is TGTGCCAGCAGCCCCGTATCAGAGAGCACAGATACGCAGTATTTT.

The J gene is TRBJ1-4, the V gene TRBV5-1; 9 bases agree with TRBD1. The J segment lost 8 bases and the V segment lost 4 bases, leaving 6 bases of the junction unmatched. Germline-derived CDR1 and CDR2 are SGHRS and YFSETQ. The CDR3 extends over 14 amino acids. CDR3 nucleotides: TGCGCCAGCAGCCCCACAGGGGGCGGCGAAAAACTGTTTTTT. Protein sequence: CASSPTGGGEKLFF.

The genes are TRBV10-1 and TRBJ2-7; possibly TRBD1 or TRBD2 for D (5 bases each). The V gene's germline CDR1 is WNHNN and CDR2 SYGVQD (reference sequence). V lost 3 bases, J lost 5 bases, and 26 bases lay in between. This CDR3 region has 18 residues. The CDR3 nucleotides are TGCGCCAGCAGTGAACTTACGGGGCCGGGTACGAGTACCCACGAGCAGTACTTC. Translated: CASSELTGPGTSTHEQYF.

This clone was seen once. This sequence joins TRBV7-9 and TRBJ2-2; 14 bases match TRBD2. Looked up from germline, CDR1 is SEHNR and CDR2 is FQNEAQ (reference sequence). The CDR3 loop spans 17 amino acids. V trimming: 5 bases; J trimming: 6 bases; junction bases outside the gene matches: 8. CDR3 residues: CASSLTGTSGGSGELFF. CDR3 nucleotides: TGTGCCAGCAGCCTAACCGGGACTAGCGGGGGATCCGGGGAGCTGTTTTTT.

This chain connects TRBV7-2 to TRBJ1-2; 12 bases are a match to TRBD1. V lost 5 bases, J lost 3 bases, and 13 bases stayed unmatched. Germline V gene data show CDR1 as SGHTA and CDR2 as FQGNSA. CDR3 length: 18 amino acids. CDR3 sequence (DNA): TGTGCCAGCAGCCGAGGGGGACAGGGGGCTGGAAAGTACTATGGCTACACCTTC. Protein: CASSRGGQGAGKYYGYTF.

J is TRBJ2-6 and V is TRBV4-3; D gene uncertain. This CDR3 has 20 amino acids. Trimming took 2 bases from V and 2 from J, leaving 22 bases between them. Germline V gives CDR1 LGHNA, CDR2 YSLEER. CDR3: CASSQFPNGKGKTGANVLTF. CDR3 DNA sequence: TGCGCCAGCAGCCAATTTCCAAATGGTAAGGGAAAAACTGGGGCCAACGTCCTGACTTTC.

The chain couples TRBV7-6 to TRBJ2-1, with 8 bases aligning to TRBD2. V shed 3 bases, J shed 0 bases, and the junction held 1 base outside the gene matches. The CDR3 is 15 amino acids. From germline, CDR1 is SGHVS and CDR2 FNYEAQ. The CDR3 coding sequence is TGTGCCAGCAGCTTCGGGGGGGCCTCCTACAATGAGCAGTTCTTC. Translating gives CASSFGGASYNEQFF.

The chain uses TRBV19 and TRBJ2-1; 12 bases fit TRBD1. The CDR3 is made up of 18 amino acids. CDR1 and CDR2 from the germline V gene are LNHDA and SQIVND (reference sequence). The V segment lost 0 bases and the J segment 8 bases; nucleotides outside the gene matches: 11. This CDR3 reads CASSIEGDRGRPNDEQFF. The CDR3 DNA reads TGTGCCAGTAGTATAGAAGGGGACAGGGGGCGGCCGAACGATGAGCAGTTCTTC.

V and J are TRBV27 and TRBJ2-1, with 14 nucleotides matching TRBD2. Losses at the gene ends were 2 bases for V and 8 bases for J; bases not matched to a gene: 11. This CDR3 region has 18 residues. The V gene's germline CDR1 is MNHEY and CDR2 SMNVEV (reference sequence). CDR3 sequence reads: CASSLKSPTSGGAHEQFF. The CDR3 nucleotides read TGTGCCAGCAGTTTAAAATCACCGACTAGCGGGGGGGCACATGAGCAGTTCTTC.

The chain joins TRBV5-6 to TRBJ1-2, with a weak D call TRBD1 (5 bases). Germline CDR1 SGHDT, CDR2 YYEEEE. V was trimmed by 1 base and J by 4 bases, leaving 14 bases between them. CDR3 length: 15 residues. CDR3 residues: CASSLRAGYPYGYTF. The CDR3 DNA sequence: TGTGCCAGCAGCTTGAGGGCAGGGTACCCCTATGGCTACACCTTC. The entire variable domain, with the rest obtained from reference TRBV5-6 and TRBJ1-2, is as follows: DAGVTQSPTHLIKTRGQQVTLRCSPKSGHDTVSWYQQALGQGPQFIFQYYEEEERQRGNFPDRFSGHQFPNYSSELNVNALLLGDSALYLCASSLRAGYPYGYTFGSGTRLTVV.

The V call is TRBV7-2, the J call TRBJ2-1; 10 bases are shared with TRBD1. Losses at the gene ends were 5 bases for V and 4 bases for J; bases not matched to a gene: 5. CDR3 length: 15 residues. Germline values: CDR1 SGHTA, CDR2 FQGNSA. CDR3 protein: CASSPTGGLYNEQFF. CDR3 nucleotides: TGTGCCAGCAGCCCGACAGGGGGCTTGTACAATGAGCAGTTCTTC.

This chain uses TRBV2 with TRBJ1-1; D is uncertain. From germline, CDR1 is SNHLY and CDR2 FYNNEI. Trimming removed 5 bases at V and 0 bases at J, with 13 bases between. CDR3 length equals 15 residues. CDR3 sequence (DNA): TGTGCCAGCAGTCAAGAGGGTCCTTTGAACACTGAAGCTTTCTTT. The encoded protein is CASSQEGPLNTEAFF.

The J gene is TRBJ2-7, the V gene TRBV27; TRBD1 matches 10 bases. This CDR3 is 15 amino acids long. Germline assignment: CDR1 MNHEY and CDR2 SMNVEV (reference sequence). V shed 5 bases, J shed 5 bases, and the junction held 9 bases outside the gene matches. In DNA, the CDR3 is TGTGCCAGCAGTCCCGGGACAGGGGCCCCTCACGAGCAGTACTTC. Residues: CASSPGTGAPHEQYF.

The V and J genes are TRBV7-2 and TRBJ2-3; 10 nucleotides align to TRBD1. This CDR3 has 15 amino acids. V dropped 5 bases and J dropped 0; count of bases not matched to a gene: 2. Germline V gives CDR1 SGHTA, CDR2 FQGNSA. As DNA, the CDR3 is TGTGCCAGCAGCCCGGGACAGGGGAGCACAGATACGCAGTATTTT. Protein sequence: CASSPGQGSTDTQYF.

The chain joins TRBV20-1 to TRBJ2-2, with D unresolved. CDR3 length: 11 residues. Germline lookup yields CDR1 DFQATT and CDR2 SNEGSKA (reference sequence). Trimming removed 6 bases at V and 1 base at J, with 3 bases between. The CDR3 reads CSALNTGELFF. DNA of the CDR3: TGCAGTGCCCTGAACACCGGGGAGCTGTTTTTT.

The chain combines TRBV28 with TRBJ2-2; TRBD2 aligns across 9 bases. The length of the CDR3 is 16 residues. With V trimmed by 3 bases and J by 4 bases, 6 bases remained unmatched. Germline V gene sequence: CDR1 MDHEN, CDR2 SYDVKM. The CDR3 sequence: CASSFVRGGGTGELFF. The CDR3 region has the DNA TGTGCCAGCAGTTTCGTGCGGGGGGGAGGCACCGGGGAGCTGTTTTTT. Full variable domain (missing parts from reference TRBV28 and TRBJ2-2): DVKVTQSSRYLVKRTGEKVFLECVQDMDHENMFWYRQDPGLGLRLIYFSYDVKMKEKGDIPEGYSVSREKKERFSLILESASTNQTSMYLCASSFVRGGGTGELFFGEGSRLTVL.

The chain has TRBV19 and TRBJ2-1; 8 nucleotides align to TRBD1. The germline CDR1 and CDR2 sequences are LNHDA and SQIVND (reference sequence). Trimming took 5 bases from V and 6 from J; bases not matched to a gene: 9. This CDR3 is 15 amino acids long. The CDR3 nucleotides are TGTGCCAGTAGTGGACAGGGAAAGGTAGCCAATGAGCAGTTCTTC. Translated: CASSGQGKVANEQFF.

This clone was counted a single time. This CDR3 reads CASSVGAGFNYGYTF. The CDR3 nucleotides are TGTGCCAGCAGCGTAGGGGCAGGATTTAACTATGGCTACACCTTC. This chain joins TRBV9 and TRBJ1-2; D not certain. CDR3 length equals 15 residues. V lost 0 bases and J lost 1, with 10 bases in between. From germline, CDR1 is SGDLS and CDR2 YYNGEE.

The rearrangement uses TRBV6-1 and TRBJ1-6; D unclear. This CDR3 is 12 amino acids long. CDR1 and CDR2 from the germline V gene are MNHNS and SASEGT. Trimming shortened V by 4 bases and J by 14 bases, and 12 bases separated the two germline ends. The CDR3 DNA is TGTGCCAGCAGTGGACTGGGCCGAGCCCTCCACTTT. It encodes CASSGLGRALHF.